Sequencing of this TCR beta chain was carried out in a study of cytomegalovirus exposure and HLA in healthy donors. Overall study findings and caveats: The authors judged a highly shared variant cluster likely a sequencing artifact.

Trimming shortened V by 8 bases and J by 4 bases, and 12 bases separated the two germline ends. Germline V CDR1 and CDR2: MNHEY, SMNVEV (reference sequence). The CDR3 runs 13 residues. With 60 Vbeta and 13 Jbeta primers, the PCR was carried out. This table comes from immunoSEQ multiplex PCR, and its TCRdb copy is limited to in-frame clones, with some not included. The sample has about 140,000 clones, around 80% seen once. Concerning this clone: The antigen remains undetermined.

The clonotype comes from a man aged 18 to 29 in good health and CMV-seropositive. This sequence joins TRBV27 and TRBJ2-1; D is possibly TRBD1 (6 bases). What was sequenced was PBMCs. In DNA form, the CDR3 reads TGTGCCAGCCGATCTCAGGGGTACAATGAGCAGTTCTTC. Its protein product is CASRSQGYNEQFF.